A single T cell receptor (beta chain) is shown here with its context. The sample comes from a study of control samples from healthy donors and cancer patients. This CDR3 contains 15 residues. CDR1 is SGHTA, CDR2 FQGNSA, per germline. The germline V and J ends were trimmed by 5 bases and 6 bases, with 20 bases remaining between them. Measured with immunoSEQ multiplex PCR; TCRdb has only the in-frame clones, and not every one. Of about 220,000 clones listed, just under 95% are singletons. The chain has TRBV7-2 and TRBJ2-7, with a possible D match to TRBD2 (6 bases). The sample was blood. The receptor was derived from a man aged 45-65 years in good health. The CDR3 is CASSLIVGGDVEQYF. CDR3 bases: TGTGCCAGCAGCCTAATAGTTGGAGGGGACGTCGAGCAGTACTTC.